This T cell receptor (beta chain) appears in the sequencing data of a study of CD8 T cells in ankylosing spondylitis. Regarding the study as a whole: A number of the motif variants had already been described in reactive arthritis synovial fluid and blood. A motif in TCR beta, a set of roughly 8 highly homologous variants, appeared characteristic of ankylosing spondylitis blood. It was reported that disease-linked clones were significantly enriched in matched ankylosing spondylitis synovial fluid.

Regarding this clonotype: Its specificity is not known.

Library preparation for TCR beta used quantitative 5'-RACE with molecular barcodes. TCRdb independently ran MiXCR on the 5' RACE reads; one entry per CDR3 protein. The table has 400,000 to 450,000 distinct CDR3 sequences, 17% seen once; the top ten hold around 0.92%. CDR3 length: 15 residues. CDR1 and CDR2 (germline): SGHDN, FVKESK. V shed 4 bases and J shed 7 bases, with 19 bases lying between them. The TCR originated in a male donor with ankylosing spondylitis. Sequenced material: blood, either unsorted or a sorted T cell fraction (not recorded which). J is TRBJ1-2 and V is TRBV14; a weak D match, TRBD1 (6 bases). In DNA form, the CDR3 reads TGTGCCAGCAGCCCGTTTCAGAACAGGGCTCGTGGCTACACCTTC. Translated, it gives CASSPFQNRARGYTF. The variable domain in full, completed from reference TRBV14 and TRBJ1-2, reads EAGVTQFPSHSVIEKGQTVTLRCDPISGHDNLYWYRRVMGKEIKFLLHFVKESKQDESGMPNNRFLAERTGGTYSTLKVQPAELEDSGVYFCASSPFQNRARGYTFGSGTRLTVV.